The 28 T cell receptor beta chains listed next were all sequenced from one sample in a study of glioma-infiltrating T cells. The iRepertoire nested amplicon-rescue multiplex PCR amplified TCR alpha and beta CDR3s from RNA. Each CDR3 protein gets one entry after TCRdb re-called the multiplex PCR reads with MiXCR. The data hold about 380,000 distinct CDR3 sequences, with about two fifths observed a single time. Input material: glioma tissue, nonneoplastic brain tissue, or PBMCs (not recorded which). The receptor source for this set is a human donor with low-grade glioma or glioblastoma, undergoing nonglioma brain surgery, or in good health (not recorded which).

J is TRBJ2-3 and V is TRBV7-2, with 8 bases aligning to TRBD1. Germline V gene lookup returns CDR1 SGHTA and CDR2 FQGNSA. The CDR3 spans 16 residues. The trim removed 5 bases at V and 6 bases at J, leaving 13 bases unmatched. The CDR3 bases are TGTGCCAGCAGCCGACAGGGGTCAGCTAGCGCGGATACGCAGTATTTT. It is translated as CASSRQGSASADTQYF.

This chain connects TRBV20-1 to TRBJ2-2; possibly TRBD2 for D (5 bases). This CDR3 contains 12 residues. Trimming left V 5 bases short and J 6 bases short, with 10 bases between. Germline CDR1 is DFQATT and CDR2 is SNEGSKA (reference sequence). CDR3 region: CSAVTGSGELFF. The CDR3 coding sequence is TGCAGTGCTGTTACGGGATCCGGGGAGCTGTTTTTT.

The chain employs TRBV4-3 and TRBJ2-1; weak D call: TRBD1 (5 bases). CDR3 length: 14 residues. The germline CDR1 and CDR2 sequences are LGHNA and YSLEER. Trimming left V 5 bases short and J 8 bases short, with 16 bases between. Here the CDR3 DNA reads TGCGCCAGCAGCAAGGGCCCCCTCAGGGATGAGCAGTTCTTC. This translates into CASSKGPLRDEQFF.

Many counts were recorded for this clonotype. This chain links TRBV25-1 with TRBJ2-3, with D hard to call. Trimming stripped 3 bases from V and 2 bases from J, with 12 bases between. In germline, CDR1 is MGHDK, CDR2 SYGVNS. The CDR3 contains 15 residues. CDR3 DNA sequence: TGTGCCAGCAGTGAGATCCCCAGTGCCACAGATACGCAGTATTTT. It is translated as CASSEIPSATDTQYF. Full variable domain (remainder filled in from reference TRBV25-1 and TRBJ2-3): EADIYQTPRYLVIGTGKKITLECSQTMGHDKMYWYQQDPGMELHLIHYSYGVNSTEKGDLSSESTVSRIRTEHFPLTLESARPSHTSQYLCASSEIPSATDTQYFGPGTRLTVL.

The chain employs TRBV7-2 and TRBJ2-5, with 8 bases that match TRBD2. V gave up 4 bases and J gave up 5 bases; unmatched junction bases: 12. The CDR3 length is 16 residues. The V gene's germline CDR1 is SGHTA and CDR2 FQGNSA. As DNA, the CDR3 is TGTGCCAGCAGCTCCCGGGGGGGGACGAAAACGGAGACCCAGTACTTC. This translates into CASSSRGGTKTETQYF.

On this clonotype: This may arise from a read error, as a much more abundant clone is one base away. V and J are TRBV20-1 and TRBJ2-7; maybe TRBD1 (6 bases). This CDR3 is 16 amino acids long. V lost 2 bases to trimming and J lost 2 bases, with 19 bases between them. Germline V gene sequence: CDR1 DFQATT, CDR2 SNEGSKA (reference sequence). Here the CDR3 DNA reads TGCAGTGCTAGATATTGGAGGCACAGGGCGACCTACGAGCAGTACTTC. It translates to CSARYWRHRATYEQYF.

This clonotype was observed a handful of times. The V and J genes are TRBV15 and TRBJ1-5, with 8 nucleotides matching TRBD1. Germline CDR1 is LNHNV and CDR2 is YYDKDF (reference sequence). Trimming at V came to 6 bases and at J to 2 bases, leaving 6 bases not matched to a gene. The CDR3 totals 15 residues. CDR3 nucleotide sequence: TGTGCCACCAGGGGGGACAGGATCGGCAATCAGCCCCAGCATTTT. Its translation is CATRGDRIGNQPQHF.

About this clonotype itself: Possible read error: a much larger clone is one base away. The chain's CDR3 is CAVRAAYNEQFF. The CDR3 nucleotides are TGTGCCGTCCGGGCCGCCTACAATGAGCAGTTCTTC. This rearrangement joins TRBV27 to TRBJ2-1; D is unclear. The CDR3 spans 12 residues. The germline gives CDR1 MNHEY, CDR2 SMNVEV (reference sequence). Trimming removed 11 bases at V and 2 bases at J, with 10 bases between.

The V gene is TRBV2, the J gene TRBJ2-1; D possibly uses TRBD1 or TRBD2 (5 bases each). This CDR3 comprises 12 residues. Germline V gene data show CDR1 as SNHLY and CDR2 as FYNNEI. Trimming removed 6 bases at V and 7 bases at J, with 10 bases between. The CDR3 region is CASRGWGNEQFF. Here the CDR3 DNA reads TGTGCCAGCAGAGGGTGGGGGAATGAGCAGTTCTTC.

The J gene is TRBJ1-5, the V gene TRBV5-4, with a weak D call TRBD1 (5 bases). Germline V gene lookup returns CDR1 SGHNT and CDR2 YYREEE (reference sequence). V dropped 3 bases and J dropped 6 bases, with 10 bases sitting between them. The CDR3 has 13 residues. The CDR3 is CASSWGGGQPQHF. CDR3 DNA: TGTGCCAGCAGCTGGGGGGGGGGTCAGCCCCAGCATTTT. Full variable domain (rest looked up from reference TRBV5-4 and TRBJ1-5): ETGVTQSPTHLIKTRGQQVTLRCSSQSGHNTVSWYQQALGQGPQFIFQYYREEENGRGNFPPRFSGLQFPNYSSELNVNALELDDSALYLCASSWGGGQPQHFGDGTRLSIL.

The chain carries TRBV6-1 and TRBJ2-1, with TRBD2 matching 8 bases. Germline V gives CDR1 MNHNS, CDR2 SASEGT. This CDR3 has 15 amino acids. With V trimmed by 3 bases and J by 2 bases, 3 bases remained unmatched. DNA for the CDR3: TGTGCCAGCAGTGAGACTAGCGCGGCCTACAATGAGCAGTTCTTC. Amino acids: CASSETSAAYNEQFF.

This rearrangement joins TRBV2 to TRBJ1-2; 8 bases fit TRBD1. The CDR3 covers 14 residues. Germline V lookup: CDR1 SNHLY, CDR2 FYNNEI. J lost 2 bases, V lost 6 bases, and 5 bases had no gene match. Here the CDR3 DNA reads TGTGCCAGCAGGGAGGACAGGGTAAACTATGGCTACACCTTC. Protein: CASREDRVNYGYTF.

J is TRBJ1-1 and V is TRBV20-1, with D hard to call. Germline V gene sequence: CDR1 DFQATT, CDR2 SNEGSKA (reference sequence). Trimming shortened V by 8 bases and J by 0 bases, and 10 bases separated the two germline ends. This CDR3 comprises 12 residues. This CDR3 reads CSPKIMNTEAFF. The CDR3 DNA is TGCAGTCCCAAGATCATGAACACTGAAGCTTTCTTT.

The V call is TRBV28, the J call TRBJ1-2, with 11 nucleotides matching TRBD1. Trimming cost V 2 bases and J 6 bases; bases outside gene matches: 5. The germline gives CDR1 MDHEN, CDR2 SYDVKM. The CDR3 has 15 residues. CDR3 sequence reads: CASSLGGQGVDGYTF. The CDR3 DNA is TGTGCCAGCAGTTTAGGGGGACAGGGGGTTGATGGCTACACCTTC.

Remarks on this clonotype: A read error may explain this, as a much larger clone is one base away. A read error is likely, as this CDR3 ends without the conserved phenylalanine or tryptophan. The CDR3, as DNA: TGCAGTGCTATAGTTGGCCAAGAGACCCAGTACTCC. This codes for CSAIVGQETQYS. The gene calls are TRBV20-1 and TRBJ2-5, with D hard to call. Germline-derived CDR1 and CDR2 are DFQATT and SNEGSKA (reference sequence). The CDR3 totals 12 residues. The V end was cut by 4 bases, the J end by 1 base, with 7 bases between.

This clonotype was seen a single time. This could be a read error, since a much larger clone is one nucleotide away. Because it lacks the conserved phenylalanine or tryptophan at the end, this CDR3 is likely a read error. The chain joins TRBV20-1 to TRBJ2-1; TRBD1 might be the D (6 bases). Trimming removed 2 bases at V and 6 bases at J, with 20 bases between. The CDR3 runs 16 residues. Germline lookup yields CDR1 DFQATT and CDR2 SNEGSKA (reference sequence). The chain's CDR3 is CSARTSEGVRSNEQFY. CDR3 DNA sequence: TGCAGTGCTAGAACCTCCGAGGGGGTGAGGAGCAATGAGCAGTTCTAC.

This chain uses TRBV12-3 or TRBV12-4 with TRBJ2-3, with D maybe TRBD2 (6 bases). V lost 3 bases to trimming and J lost 0 bases, with 13 bases between them. CDR3 length: 16 residues. The CDR3 reads CASSFGTPRSTDTQYF. The DNA for the CDR3 is TGTGCCAGCAGTTTCGGGACTCCTAGGAGCACAGATACGCAGTATTTT.

This chain connects TRBV2 to TRBJ2-7; D unclear. Germline V gene lookup returns CDR1 SNHLY and CDR2 FYNNEI. The CDR3 has 13 residues. V was shortened by 6 bases and J by 6 bases, with 15 bases between the two germline ends. CDR3 bases: TGTGCCAGCAGCCCGCGTTGGGCCGGCGAGCAGTACTTC. Its protein product is CASSPRWAGEQYF.

This clonotype was observed a handful of times. The chain links TRBV7-9 to TRBJ2-3; TRBD2 might be the D (6 bases). Germline-derived CDR1 and CDR2 are SEHNR and FQNEAQ (reference sequence). V shed 3 bases and J shed 4 bases, with 8 bases lying between them. CDR3 length: 13 residues. The CDR3 sequence is CASSFSGADTQYF. The CDR3 DNA follows: TGTGCCAGCAGCTTTTCGGGGGCAGATACGCAGTATTTT.

The sample holds one count of this clonotype. This may come from a read error, since a much larger clone is one base off. The V call is TRBV27, the J call TRBJ2-1; the D is unclear. Germline-derived CDR1 and CDR2 are MNHEY and SMNVEV (reference sequence). This CDR3 has 17 residues. V lost 2 bases, J lost 0 bases, and 14 bases lay in between. As DNA, the CDR3 is TGTGCCAGCAGTTTAGGCGGCCCCTTTCCCTCCTACAATGAGCAGTTCTTC. Translated: CASSLGGPFPSYNEQFF.

Concerning this clonotype: A much larger clone lies one base from this, so it may be a read error. This rearrangement joins TRBV28 to TRBJ1-2; D is ambiguous. There are 13 residues in the CDR3. V was pared by 6 bases and J by 7 bases, with 15 bases between. The V gene's germline CDR1 is MDHEN and CDR2 SYDVKM. The CDR3 spells CASSLGSPGGYTF. For the CDR3, the DNA is TGTGCCAGCAGCCTCGGGTCACCTGGTGGCTACACCTTC.

A word on this clonotype: Since a much larger clone is just one base distant, this may be a read error. The chain joins TRBV27 to TRBJ1-4; D possibly corresponds to TRBD1 (6 bases). From germline, CDR1 is MNHEY and CDR2 SMNVEV (reference sequence). V lost 5 bases, J lost 6 bases, and 13 bases lay in between. CDR3 length equals 14 residues. CDR3 residues: CASSLRGYYEKLFF. The CDR3, as DNA: TGTGCCAGCAGTCTCAGGGGTTATTATGAAAAACTGTTTTTT.

The rearrangement joins TRBV19 to TRBJ1-4; TRBD1 is a possible D gene (6 bases). V was trimmed by 10 bases and J by 5 bases, leaving 11 bases between them. This CDR3 contains 12 residues. Germline V CDR1 and CDR2: LNHDA, SQIVND (reference sequence). CDR3 sequence reads: CATQGSNEKLFF. CDR3 nucleotide sequence: TGTGCCACCCAGGGGAGCAATGAAAAACTGTTTTTT.

Ten or more counts support this clonotype. V gene TRBV27 combines with J gene TRBJ1-3; maybe TRBD1 (6 bases). In germline, CDR1 is MNHEY, CDR2 SMNVEV (reference sequence). The ends were cut back, 4 bases at V and 0 bases at J, with 10 bases in the middle. CDR3 size: 15 residues. DNA of the CDR3: TGTGCCAGCAGTTGGGACAACAACTCTGGAAACACCATATATTTT. Protein sequence: CASSWDNNSGNTIYF.

This chain links TRBV24-1 with TRBJ2-3; 10 bases agree with TRBD1. Germline assignment: CDR1 KGHDR and CDR2 SFDVKD. Unmatched junction bases numbered 4, after V lost 8 bases and J lost 6 bases. The CDR3 loop spans 13 amino acids. The CDR3, as DNA: TGTGCCACCATGGACAGGGGGTTGGATACGCAGTATTTT. It translates to CATMDRGLDTQYF.

This clonotype appeared a few times. The rearrangement uses TRBV28 and TRBJ2-7; perhaps D is TRBD1 or TRBD2 (5 bases each). This CDR3 is 14 amino acids long. Trimming took off 3 bases at V and 3 bases at J, with 12 bases between the two ends. CDR1 and CDR2 (germline): MDHEN, SYDVKM. The CDR3 loop is CASSLGRTSYEQYF. CDR3 DNA: TGTGCCAGCAGTTTGGGACGGACGAGCTACGAGCAGTACTTC.

Points on this clonotype: One end of the junction fails to match germline, which may point to a read error. The chain joins TRBV27 to TRBJ2-5; D is ambiguous. CDR1 MNHEY and CDR2 SMNVEV come from the germline V gene (reference sequence). The CDR3 runs to 11 residues. In nucleotides, the CDR3 is TGTGACAGCAGTTTGGGAAAGACCCAGTACTTC. Its protein product is CDSSLGKTQYF.

The chain links TRBV12-3 or TRBV12-4 to TRBJ2-1; 11 bases line up with TRBD2. Trimming cost V 6 bases and J 8 bases; bases outside gene matches: 9. This CDR3 is 15 amino acids long. This CDR3 is CASSGVAGGPYEQFF. CDR3 coding DNA: TGTGCCAGCAGCGGGGTAGCGGGAGGGCCCTATGAGCAGTTCTTC.